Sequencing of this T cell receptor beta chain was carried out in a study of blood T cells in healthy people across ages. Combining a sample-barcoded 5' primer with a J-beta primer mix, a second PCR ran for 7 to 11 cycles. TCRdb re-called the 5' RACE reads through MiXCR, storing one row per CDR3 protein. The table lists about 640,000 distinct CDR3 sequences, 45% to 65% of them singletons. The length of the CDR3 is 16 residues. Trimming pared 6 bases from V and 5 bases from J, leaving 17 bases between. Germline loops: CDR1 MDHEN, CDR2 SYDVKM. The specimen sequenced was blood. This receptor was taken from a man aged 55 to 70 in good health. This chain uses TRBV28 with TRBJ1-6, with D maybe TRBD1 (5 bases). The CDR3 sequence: CASSLSGGIHNSPLHF. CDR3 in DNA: TGTGCCAGCAGCCTTTCCGGGGGAATTCATAATTCACCCCTCCACTTT. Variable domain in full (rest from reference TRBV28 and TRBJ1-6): DVKVTQSSRYLVKRTGEKVFLECVQDMDHENMFWYRQDPGLGLRLIYFSYDVKMKEKGDIPEGYSVSREKKERFSLILESASTNQTSMYLCASSLSGGIHNSPLHFGNGTRLTVT.